The sequence of this TCR beta chain was determined in a study of cytomegalovirus exposure and HLA in healthy donors. Per the germline V gene, CDR1 is SGHRS and CDR2 is YFSETQ. This CDR3 is built from 13 residues. V was clipped by 5 bases and J by 1 base, with 9 bases between them. Concerning this clone itself: Its antigen is unidentified.

The study's findings and limits: Associated with HLA alleles at 0.05 false discovery rate in a later analysis were 16,951 TCR beta sequences. Earlier results showed most TCR beta V segments being productive about 87% or about 30% of the time.

PCR was performed using 60 Vbeta and 13 Jbeta primers. Profiled with immunoSEQ multiplex PCR; TCRdb holds only in-frame clones, not every one. The sample includes approximately 190,000 clones, around 86% of them seen just once. This TCR came from a young man in good health and CMV-seronegative. Sequenced material: PBMCs. The chain employs TRBV5-1 and TRBJ1-1, with D uncertain. The CDR3 nucleotides read TGCGCCAGCAGAGTAAGCGAGAACACTGAAGCTTTCTTT. Translated: CASRVSENTEAFF.